This T cell receptor beta chain derives from a study of T cells in Graves' hyperthyroidism and ophthalmopathy. Study observations and caveats: Expanded thyroid clonotypes (above 0.001) were mostly also found in blood.

What was amplified from RNA transcripts were TCR beta CDR3 regions. First-round RT-PCR targeting the TCR CDR3 was performed with the HTBI primer set. Each CDR3 protein is one row after TCRdb ran MiXCR on the multiplex PCR reads. The sample has approximately 570,000 distinct CDR3 sequences; 15% to 20% are singletons. Clinicians diagnosed patients from clinical symptoms, serum thyroxine and TRAb, thyroid ultrasound and orbital computed tomography. Trimming cost V 5 bases and J 9 bases, with 11 bases left between them. Germline CDR1 SGHVS, CDR2 FQNEAQ. The CDR3 runs to 12 residues. This clonotype has ten or more counts. Its antigen is currently unknown.

This receptor was taken from a man aged 40-50 years with Graves' ophthalmopathy. The gene calls are TRBV7-8 and TRBJ2-1; no reliable D call. Sequencing was carried out using blood. CDR3 sequence: CASSLNSGEQFF. In nucleotides, the CDR3 is TGTGCCAGCAGCCTGAACTCCGGTGAGCAGTTCTTC.